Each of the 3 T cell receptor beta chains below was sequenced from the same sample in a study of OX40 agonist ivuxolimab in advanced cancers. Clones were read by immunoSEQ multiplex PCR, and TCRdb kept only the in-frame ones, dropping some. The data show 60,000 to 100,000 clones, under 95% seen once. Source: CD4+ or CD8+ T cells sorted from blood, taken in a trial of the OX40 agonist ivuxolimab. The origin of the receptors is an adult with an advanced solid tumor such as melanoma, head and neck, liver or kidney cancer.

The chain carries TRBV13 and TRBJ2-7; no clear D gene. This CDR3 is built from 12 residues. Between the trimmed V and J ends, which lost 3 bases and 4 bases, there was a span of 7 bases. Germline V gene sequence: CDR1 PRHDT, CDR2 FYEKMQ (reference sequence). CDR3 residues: CASSFVGYEQYF. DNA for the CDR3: TGTGCCAGCAGCTTTGTGGGGTACGAGCAGTACTTC. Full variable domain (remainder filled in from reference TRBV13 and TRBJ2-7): AAGVIQSPRHLIKEKRETATLKCYPIPRHDTVYWYQQGPGQDPQFLISFYEKMQSDKGSIPDRFSAQQFSDYHSELNMSSLELGDSALYFCASSFVGYEQYFGPGTRLTVT.

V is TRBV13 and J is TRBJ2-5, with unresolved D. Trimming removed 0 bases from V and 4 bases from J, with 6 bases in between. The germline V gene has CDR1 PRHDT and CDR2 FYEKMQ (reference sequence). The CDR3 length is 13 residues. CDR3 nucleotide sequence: TGTGCCAGCAGCTTAGGAGGTATAGAGACCCAGTACTTC. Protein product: CASSLGGIETQYF.

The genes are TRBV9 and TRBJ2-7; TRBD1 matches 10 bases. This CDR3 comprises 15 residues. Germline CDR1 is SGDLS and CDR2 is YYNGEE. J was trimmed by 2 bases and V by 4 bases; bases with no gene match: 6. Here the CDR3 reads CASSSGTGVAYEQYF. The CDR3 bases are TGTGCCAGCAGCTCCGGGACAGGGGTGGCCTACGAGCAGTACTTC. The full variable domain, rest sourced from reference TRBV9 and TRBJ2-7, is DSGVTQTPKHLITATGQRVTLRCSPRSGDLSVYWYQQSLDQGLQFLIQYYNGEERAKGNILERFSAQQFPDLHSELNLSSLELGDSALYFCASSSGTGVAYEQYFGPGTRLTVT.